The rows below give T cell receptor beta chains drawn from one sample of a study of shared clonotypes between healthy human individuals. Data came from immunoSEQ multiplex PCR; TCRdb stores just in-frame clones and leaves some out. The sample has roughly 500,000 clones; around 96% are singletons. The sample was naive CD4+ T cells sorted from blood. Receptor source: a woman in her thirties in good health. The CDR3 runs from the conserved cysteine through the conserved F or W. Fields, in order: J gene, D gene, V gene, clone size, CDR3 DNA, CDR3 protein. A D gene is named only where the DNA matches it firmly. Rows give clone size only sometimes, using once, few, many, or a class for an expanded clone.

J: TRBJ2-5; D: NA; V: TRBV6-5; size: NA; DNA: TGTGCCAGCAGTCGGACACCGTACCAAGAGACCCAGTACTTC; CDR3: CASSRTPYQETQYF
J: TRBJ2-7; D: NA; V: TRBV21-1; size: NA; DNA: TGTGCCAGCAGCAAATTCCCAGGTAGAGGCGAGCAGTACTTC; CDR3: CASSKFPGRGEQYF
J: TRBJ1-4; D: TRBD1; V: TRBV4-1; size: NA; DNA: TGCGCCAGCAGCCAGGGACAGGGTCGATCTGAAAAACTGTTTTTT; CDR3: CASSQGQGRSEKLFF
J: TRBJ2-2; D: TRBD2; V: TRBV5-1; size: NA; DNA: TGCGCCAGCAGCTTAAGGGCGGGAGGTATCACCGGGGAGCTGTTTTTT; CDR3: CASSLRAGGITGELFF
J: TRBJ1-4; D: TRBD1; V: TRBV28; size: NA; DNA: TGTGCCAGTCAGCCAGGGGGGACTAATGAAAAACTGTTTTTT; CDR3: CASQPGGTNEKLFF
J: TRBJ1-1; D: NA; V: TRBV5-1; size: NA; DNA: TGCGCCAGCAGCTCAGGGGTGGTGAACACTGAAGCTTTCTTT; CDR3: CASSSGVVNTEAFF
J: TRBJ1-2; D: NA; V: TRBV6-5; size: NA; DNA: TGTGCCGTAGCCGGCGGGTTTGGCTACACCTTC; CDR3: CAVAGGFGYTF
J: TRBJ1-5; D: NA; V: TRBV18; size: NA; DNA: TGTGCCAGCTCACCCCAACGCAATCAGCCCCAGCATTTT; CDR3: CASSPQRNQPQHF
J: TRBJ2-1; D: TRBD2; V: TRBV5-1; size: NA; DNA: TGCGCCAGCAGCACTGGACTAGCGGGATCCAATGAGCAGTTCTTC; CDR3: CASSTGLAGSNEQFF
J: TRBJ2-2; D: NA; V: TRBV30; size: NA; DNA: TGTGCCTGGGCTCGGACAGTAAAAACCGGGGAGCTGTTTTTT; CDR3: CAWARTVKTGELFF
J: TRBJ2-3; D: NA; V: TRBV7-6; size: NA; DNA: TGTGCCAGCAGCCCCCTAACTAGCACAGATACGCAGTATTTT; CDR3: CASSPLTSTDTQYF
J: TRBJ2-1; D: TRBD2; V: TRBV30; size: NA; DNA: TGTGCCTGGAGGCTAGCGGGATTGTATGAGCAGTTCTTC; CDR3: CAWRLAGLYEQFF
J: TRBJ2-3; D: TRBD2; V: TRBV5-1; size: NA; DNA: TGCGCCAGCAGCCGGGGGTTAGCGGGCTCTCCAGGCACAGATACGCAGTATTTT; CDR3: CASSRGLAGSPGTDTQYF
J: TRBJ1-4; D: NA; V: TRBV30; size: NA; DNA: TGTGCCTGGAGTGTACCGAAGGGGCCTAATGAAAAACTGTTTTTT; CDR3: CAWSVPKGPNEKLFF
J: TRBJ2-1; D: NA; V: TRBV28; size: NA; DNA: TGTGCCAGCAGTGAGTCAGTCGTCTATGAGCAGTTCTTC; CDR3: CASSESVVYEQFF
J: TRBJ1-4; D: TRBD1; V: TRBV28; size: NA; DNA: TGTGCCAGCAGTTCCGGACAGGCTGCTGGAAAACTGTTTTTT; CDR3: CASSSGQAAGKLFF
J: TRBJ2-7; D: NA; V: TRBV7-2; size: NA; DNA: TGTGCCAGCAGAGCCCCCGGGACTCCTTCCTACGAGCAGTACTTC; CDR3: CASRAPGTPSYEQYF
J: TRBJ2-5; D: TRBD1; V: TRBV7-9; size: NA; DNA: TGTGCCAGCAGCCCCTCCGGGACAGGGGTCCAAGAGACCCAGTACTTC; CDR3: CASSPSGTGVQETQYF
J: TRBJ2-5; D: TRBD1; V: TRBV9; size: NA; DNA: TGTGCCAGCAGCGCCAGACAGGGGGCTGAGACCCAGTACTTC; CDR3: CASSARQGAETQYF
J: TRBJ1-5; D: NA; V: TRBV14; size: few; DNA: TGTGCCAGCAGCCGGGCGGGGATCAATCAGCCCCAGCATTTT; CDR3: CASSRAGINQPQHF
J: TRBJ2-5; D: TRBD1; V: TRBV28; size: NA; DNA: TGTGCCAGCAGCGAACTCCGGGACAGGGTGAAGGAGCGGTACTTC; CDR3: CASSELRDRVKERYF
J: TRBJ2-7; D: TRBD2; V: TRBV10-1; size: NA; DNA: TGCGCCAGCAGTAGCGGGGGGCAAGGGAACGAGCAGTACTTC; CDR3: CASSSGGQGNEQYF
J: TRBJ2-3; D: NA; V: TRBV5-6; size: NA; DNA: TGTGCCAGCAGCTTACAGGCTGCAGATACGCAGTATTTT; CDR3: CASSLQAADTQYF
J: TRBJ2-1; D: NA; V: TRBV28; size: NA; DNA: TGTGCCAGCAGTCCTACAAGCGGAAACTACAATGAGCAGTTCTTC; CDR3: CASSPTSGNYNEQFF
J: TRBJ2-3; D: NA; V: TRBV18; size: NA; DNA: TGTGCCAGCTCACCACCGGTGGGGCGAGATACGCAGTATTTT; CDR3: CASSPPVGRDTQYF
J: TRBJ2-5; D: TRBD2; V: TRBV28; size: NA; DNA: TGTGCCAGCAGTAGGGGTCGAGCGGGAGCAAGGGAGCAGTACTTC; CDR3: CASSRGRAGAREQYF
J: TRBJ2-1; D: NA; V: TRBV19; size: NA; DNA: TGTGCCAGTACGGTCGGGATCCAACCCAATGAGCAGTTCTTC; CDR3: CASTVGIQPNEQFF
J: TRBJ2-7; D: TRBD1; V: TRBV7-9; size: NA; DNA: TGTGCCAGCAGCTTAGTTGGACAGGGGATGTACGAGCAGTACTTC; CDR3: CASSLVGQGMYEQYF
J: TRBJ1-1; D: NA; V: TRBV27; size: NA; DNA: TGTGCCAGCAGCCCCTTGACAGCCCCCTACACTGAAGCTTTCTTT; CDR3: CASSPLTAPYTEAFF
J: TRBJ2-7; D: TRBD1; V: TRBV5-1; size: NA; DNA: TGCGCCAGCTCACATTCCGGGACAGCAGGATACGAGCAGTACTTC; CDR3: CASSHSGTAGYEQYF
J: TRBJ2-7; D: NA; V: TRBV30; size: NA; DNA: TGTGCCTGGAGTCCTTCCGGGACTCACCGATACGAGCAGTACTTC; CDR3: CAWSPSGTHRYEQYF
J: TRBJ2-7; D: NA; V: TRBV20-1; size: NA; DNA: TGCAGGCCCTCCAGCGGGTCCGAGCAGTACTTC; CDR3: CRPSSGSEQYF
J: TRBJ2-1; D: TRBD1; V: TRBV19; size: NA; DNA: TGTGCCAGTAGTATAGACTCCGGGACAGGGGGCTACAATGAGCAGTTCTTC; CDR3: CASSIDSGTGGYNEQFF
J: TRBJ2-7; D: NA; V: TRBV27; size: NA; DNA: TGTGCCAGCAGTTTATCGGACAAGACCTACGAGCAGTACTTC; CDR3: CASSLSDKTYEQYF
J: TRBJ1-2; D: NA; V: TRBV5-1; size: NA; DNA: TGCGCCAGCAGCTTGGGTGGCTCTTGGGATGGCTACACCTTC; CDR3: CASSLGGSWDGYTF
J: TRBJ2-7; D: NA; V: TRBV28; size: NA; DNA: TGTGCCAGCGGAGGATTCGAGCAGTACTTC; CDR3: CASGGFEQYF
J: TRBJ1-5; D: TRBD1; V: TRBV4-1; size: NA; DNA: TGCGCCAGCCGCGGGGCGGGACAGGGGCATCAGCCCCAGCATTTT; CDR3: CASRGAGQGHQPQHF
J: TRBJ2-5; D: NA; V: TRBV7-7; size: NA; DNA: TGTGCCAGCAGCTTCGGCCAGGGGTCTGAGACCCAGTACTTC; CDR3: CASSFGQGSETQYF
J: TRBJ2-1; D: TRBD2; V: TRBV7-9; size: NA; DNA: TGTGCCAGCAGCACACTAGCGGAGCAGTTCTTC; CDR3: CASSTLAEQFF
J: TRBJ1-1; D: NA; V: TRBV7-2; size: once; DNA: TGTGCCAGCAGCTTAGACAGGGAGGATGAAGCTTTCTTT; CDR3: CASSLDREDEAFF
J: TRBJ2-7; D: NA; V: TRBV2; size: NA; DNA: TGTGCCAGCAGTGGCCGGGGGCCTAAAGGTTCCTACGAGCAGTACTTC; CDR3: CASSGRGPKGSYEQYF
J: TRBJ1-5; D: NA; V: TRBV6-5; size: once; DNA: TGTGCCAGCAAAAAGCAGGGTAATCAGCCCCAGCATTTT; CDR3: CASKKQGNQPQHF
J: TRBJ2-7; D: NA; V: TRBV5-1; size: NA; DNA: TGCGCCAGCAGCTTGGATGGCTACGAGCAGTACTTC; CDR3: CASSLDGYEQYF
J: TRBJ2-5; D: NA; V: TRBV2; size: NA; DNA: TGTGCCAGCAGTGTTACGTGGAACCAAGAGACCCAGTACTTC; CDR3: CASSVTWNQETQYF
J: TRBJ2-7; D: NA; V: TRBV29-1; size: NA; DNA: TGCAGCGTTTCGGGGCACAACGAGCAGTACTTC; CDR3: CSVSGHNEQYF
J: TRBJ2-7; D: NA; V: TRBV28; size: NA; DNA: TGTGCCAGCATCAGGATCTGGGTCAGTGATTACGAGCAGTACTTC; CDR3: CASIRIWVSDYEQYF
J: TRBJ1-2; D: NA; V: TRBV14; size: NA; DNA: TGTGCCAGCAGCCAAGGGGACTACGGCTACACCTTC; CDR3: CASSQGDYGYTF
J: TRBJ2-7; D: NA; V: TRBV28; size: NA; DNA: TGTGCCAGCAGTTCGTATACAGACCTGGGCGAGCAGTACTTC; CDR3: CASSSYTDLGEQYF
J: TRBJ1-5; D: NA; V: TRBV30; size: NA; DNA: TGTGCCTGGACCCGGGGGGGCAATCAGCCCCAGCATTTT; CDR3: CAWTRGGNQPQHF
J: TRBJ2-3; D: TRBD1; V: TRBV4-1; size: NA; DNA: TGCGCCAGCAGCCAACCCGGGACAGGGTTCCTCAGGGATACGCAGTATTTT; CDR3: CASSQPGTGFLRDTQYF
J: TRBJ1-1; D: NA; V: TRBV7-8; size: once; DNA: TGTGCCAGCGGGGCACAGGCTAACACTGAAGCTTTCTTT; CDR3: CASGAQANTEAFF
J: TRBJ2-5; D: TRBD1; V: TRBV28; size: NA; DNA: TGTGCCAGCTCGGAGGCCGGGACAGGTGCCGAAGAGACCCAGTACTTC; CDR3: CASSEAGTGAEETQYF
J: TRBJ2-3; D: NA; V: TRBV11-2; size: NA; DNA: TGTGCCAGCAGCCCCCTCGAGAAACCCACAGATACGCAGTATTTT; CDR3: CASSPLEKPTDTQYF
J: TRBJ1-1; D: TRBD1; V: TRBV6-1; size: NA; DNA: TGTGCCAGCAGTGAAGGACAGGGGGAGGGTAACACTGAAGCTTTCTTT; CDR3: CASSEGQGEGNTEAFF